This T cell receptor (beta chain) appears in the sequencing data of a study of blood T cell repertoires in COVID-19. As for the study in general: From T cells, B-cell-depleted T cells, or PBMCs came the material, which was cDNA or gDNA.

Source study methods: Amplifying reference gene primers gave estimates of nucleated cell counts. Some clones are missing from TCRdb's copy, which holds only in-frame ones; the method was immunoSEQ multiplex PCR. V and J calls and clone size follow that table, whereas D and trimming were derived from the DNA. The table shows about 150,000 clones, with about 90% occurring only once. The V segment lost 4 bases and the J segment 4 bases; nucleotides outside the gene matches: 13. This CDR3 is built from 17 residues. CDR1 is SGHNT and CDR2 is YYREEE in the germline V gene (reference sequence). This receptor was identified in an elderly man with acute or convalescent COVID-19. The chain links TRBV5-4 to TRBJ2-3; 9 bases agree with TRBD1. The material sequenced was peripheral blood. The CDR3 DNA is TGTGCCAGCAGCCCCGCCGCACGAGGACAGGGGTCAGATACGCAGTATTTT. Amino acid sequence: CASSPAARGQGSDTQYF.